This TCR beta chain derives from a study of CD8+ T cells in alopecia areata. V was shortened by 4 bases and J by 5 bases, with 13 bases between the two germline ends. Germline CDR1 reads SGDLS; CDR2 reads YYNGEE. The CDR3 is 14 residues long. The treatment was: oral pan-JAK inhibitor, 5-10 mg twice daily. RNA extraction and reverse transcription yielded cDNA as sequencing template. Profiling relied on immunoSEQ multiplex PCR, and the TCRdb table lists in-frame clones only, not all of them. The data hold 200,000 or so clones, with 58% observed a single time. The V call is TRBV9, the J call TRBJ2-1; D assignment may be TRBD1 or TRBD2 (6 bases each). The sequence was collected from a human donor with alopecia areata. The sequences come from CD4+ T cells sorted from blood, collected at week 24, from a patient treated with tofacitinib. CDR3 loop: CASSSQGRNNEQFF. Written as DNA, the CDR3 is TGTGCCAGCAGCTCCCAGGGGAGGAACAATGAGCAGTTCTTC.